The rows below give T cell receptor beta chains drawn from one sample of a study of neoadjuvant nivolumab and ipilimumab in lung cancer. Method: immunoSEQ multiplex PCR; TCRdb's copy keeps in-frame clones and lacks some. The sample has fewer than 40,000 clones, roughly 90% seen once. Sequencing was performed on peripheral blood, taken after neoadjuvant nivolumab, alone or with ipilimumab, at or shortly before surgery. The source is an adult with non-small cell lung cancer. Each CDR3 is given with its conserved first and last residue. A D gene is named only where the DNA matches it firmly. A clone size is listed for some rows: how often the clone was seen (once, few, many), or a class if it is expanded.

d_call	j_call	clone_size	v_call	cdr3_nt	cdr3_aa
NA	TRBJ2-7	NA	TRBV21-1	TGTGCCAGCAGCAATTGGGGGGGGGACAGGTCCTACGAGCAGTACTTC	CASSNWGGDRSYEQYF
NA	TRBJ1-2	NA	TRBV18	TGTGCCAGCTCACCACCGGTGCAGGGGAATGGCTACACCTTC	CASSPPVQGNGYTF
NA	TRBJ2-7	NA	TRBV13	TGTGCCAGCAGCTTAAGGGGAAACGAGCAGTACTTC	CASSLRGNEQYF
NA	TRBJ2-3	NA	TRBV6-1	TGTGCCAGCAGTGAAAGGAGGGGGAGAAGGGGGTTT	CASSERRGRRGF
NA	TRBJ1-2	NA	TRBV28	TGTGCCAGCGGAGGGGGGGTGGTTTCCTATGGCTACACCTTC	CASGGGVVSYGYTF
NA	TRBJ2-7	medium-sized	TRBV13	TGTGCCAGCAGCTCCTCCGGGACAACCTACGAGCAGTACTTC	CASSSSGTTYEQYF
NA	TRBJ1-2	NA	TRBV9	TGTGCCAGCAGCGGATCTAAAAGGCGAGGGGTCTCTGGAGGCTACACCTTC	CASSGSKRRGVSGGYTF
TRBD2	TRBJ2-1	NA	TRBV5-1	TGCGCCAGCAGCTCCAATCAGGGCGGGAGTTCTTGGTTCTTC	CASSSNQGGSSWFF
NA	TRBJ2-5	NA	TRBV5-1	TGCGCCAGCAGCCCGGGGGCCGTAGGGCCCCAAGAGACCCAGTACTTC	CASSPGAVGPQETQYF
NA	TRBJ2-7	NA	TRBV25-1	TGTGCCAGCAGTGAACGGGGGAGGGGGACCGAGCAGTACTTC	CASSERGRGTEQYF
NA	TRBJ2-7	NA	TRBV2	TGTGCCAGCCTAGGGGGAAAGTCCTACGAGCAGTACTTC	CASLGGKSYEQYF
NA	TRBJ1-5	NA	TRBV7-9	TGTGCCAGCAGCTTGGAGGGTAAGGGCAATCAGCCCCAGCATTTT	CASSLEGKGNQPQHF
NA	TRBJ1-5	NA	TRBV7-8	TGTGCCAGCAGCTCAGCACCCCAAGGCAATCAGCCCCAGCATTTT	CASSSAPQGNQPQHF
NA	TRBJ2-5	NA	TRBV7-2	TGTGCCAGCAGCTTATCGGGGGGCTACGAGACCCAGTACTTC	CASSLSGGYETQYF
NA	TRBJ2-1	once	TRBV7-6	TGTGCCAGCAGCTTAGCCTACAATGAGCAGTTCTTC	CASSLAYNEQFF
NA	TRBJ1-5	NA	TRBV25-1	TGTGCCAGCAGTGTCGGTAATCAGCCCCAGCATTTT	CASSVGNQPQHF
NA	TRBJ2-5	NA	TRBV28	TGTGCCAGCAGCCCCCAGGACGGTCAAGAGACCCAGTACTTC	CASSPQDGQETQYF
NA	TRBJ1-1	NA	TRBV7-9	TGTGCCAGCAGCTTAGATTATGAAAACGTCCCGAACACTGAAGCTTTCTTT	CASSLDYENVPNTEAFF
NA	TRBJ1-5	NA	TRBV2	TGTGCCAGCAGTGGGATGCCCCATCAGCCCCAGCATTTT	CASSGMPHQPQHF
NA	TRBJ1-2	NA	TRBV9	TGTGCCAGCAGTCAGCAGGGAACAACTTACTATGGCTACACCTTC	CASSQQGTTYYGYTF
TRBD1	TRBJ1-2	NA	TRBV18	TGTGCCAGCTCACCACCCGACAGGGCGGGTTATGGCTACACCTTC	CASSPPDRAGYGYTF
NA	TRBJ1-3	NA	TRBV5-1	TGCGCCAGCAGGCGACCGGAGGGAAACACCATATATTTT	CASRRPEGNTIYF
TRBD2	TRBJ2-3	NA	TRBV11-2	TGTGCCAGCAGCTTACGGACTAGCCCAAATAAGGGGGATACGCAGTATTTT	CASSLRTSPNKGDTQYF
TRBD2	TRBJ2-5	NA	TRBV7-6	TGTGCCAGCAGCTTATCTAGCGGCCAAGAGACCCAGTACTTC	CASSLSSGQETQYF
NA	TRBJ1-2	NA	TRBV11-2	TGTGCCAGCAGCCCAAACCGAGGGCAGGGGAACTATGGCTACACCTTC	CASSPNRGQGNYGYTF
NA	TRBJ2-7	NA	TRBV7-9	TGTGCCAGCAGCTCTAAGGGCCCTTCGTCGTTC	CASSSKGPSSF
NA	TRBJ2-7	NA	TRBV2	TGTGCCAGCAGTGTAGGACTACTAGCCGGGGAGCAGTACTTC	CASSVGLLAGEQYF
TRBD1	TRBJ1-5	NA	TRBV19	TGTGCCAGTAGAGTCCGGACAGGCCAAAGACAGCCCCAGCATTTT	CASRVRTGQRQPQHF
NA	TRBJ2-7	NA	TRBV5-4	TGTGCCAGCAGAGACTCCCCCTCCTACGAGCAGTACTTC	CASRDSPSYEQYF
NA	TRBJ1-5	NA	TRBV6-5	TGTGCCAGCAGTTACCGGGTCACAGGAGGCAATCAGCCCCAGCATTTT	CASSYRVTGGNQPQHF
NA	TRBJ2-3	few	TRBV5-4	TGTGCCAGCAGCACCGGGATTGGGGCAGATACGCAGTATTTT	CASSTGIGADTQYF
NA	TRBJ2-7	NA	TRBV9	TGTGCCAGCAGCGTAGATGGAACAAGCTCCTACGAGCAGTACTTC	CASSVDGTSSYEQYF
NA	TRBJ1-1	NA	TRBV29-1	TGCAGCGTGAAAGGGTACAGGAACACTGAAGCTTTCTTT	CSVKGYRNTEAFF
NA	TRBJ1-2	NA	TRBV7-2	TGTGCCAGCAGCTTAGGCAGGGTTGGCTATGGCTACACCTTC	CASSLGRVGYGYTF
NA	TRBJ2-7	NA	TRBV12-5	TGTGCTAGTGGTTTGACCTCCTTTGGACAGTCAACCTACGAGCAGTACTTC	CASGLTSFGQSTYEQYF
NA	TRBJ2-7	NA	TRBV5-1	TGCGCCAGCAGCTTGGGGACCCTAAGGTTACGCGAGCAGTACTTC	CASSLGTLRLREQYF
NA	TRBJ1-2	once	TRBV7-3	TGTGCCAGCAGCCCGCGGGGAGGACCTAACTATGGCTACACCTTC	CASSPRGGPNYGYTF
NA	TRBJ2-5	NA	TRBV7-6	TGTGCCAGCAGCTTGGATGGGACCGCGGATGGGGAGACCCAGTACTTC	CASSLDGTADGETQYF
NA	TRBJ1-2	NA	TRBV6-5	TGTGCCAGCAGCCTCCTGGGCGGGGCTTCCGGCTACACCTTC	CASSLLGGASGYTF
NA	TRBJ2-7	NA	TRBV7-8	TGTGCCAGCAGCCCCGGGGGCACAGGGGACTACGAGCAGTACTTC	CASSPGGTGDYEQYF
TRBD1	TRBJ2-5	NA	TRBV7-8	TGTGCCAGCACCACCCGGACAGGGGGGCAAGAGACCCAGTACTTC	CASTTRTGGQETQYF
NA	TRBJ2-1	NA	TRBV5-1	TGCGCCAGCAAAGCCTCGACTAAGCAGTTCTTC	CASKASTKQFF
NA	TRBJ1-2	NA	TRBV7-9	TGTGCCAGCAGCTTAGCAAGTCCGGGATCCCCAGGCTACACCTTC	CASSLASPGSPGYTF
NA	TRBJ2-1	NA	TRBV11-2	TGTGCCAGCAGCGCGACTCCTACCGGGGGATACAATGAGCAGTTCTTC	CASSATPTGGYNEQFF
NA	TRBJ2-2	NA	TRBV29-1	TGCAGCGTCCTCACCGGGGAGCTGTTTTTT	CSVLTGELFF
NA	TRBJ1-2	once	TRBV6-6	TGTGCCAGCAGTTACCCTCCCGTGGAATTCTATGGCTACACCTTC	CASSYPPVEFYGYTF
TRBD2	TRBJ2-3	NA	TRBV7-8	TGTGCCAGCAGCTTAGGGACTAGCGGGACTAGCACAGATACGCAGTATTTT	CASSLGTSGTSTDTQYF
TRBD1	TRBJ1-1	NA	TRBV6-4	TGTGCCAGCAGTGGACAGGGGGCGGGTACTGAAGCTTTCTTT	CASSGQGAGTEAFF
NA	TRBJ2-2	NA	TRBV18	TGTGCCAGCTCACCATCGAACACCGGGGAGCTGTTTTTT	CASSPSNTGELFF
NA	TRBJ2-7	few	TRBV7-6	TGTGCCAGCAGCCCGGGAAACACGCGCGAGCAGTACTTC	CASSPGNTREQYF
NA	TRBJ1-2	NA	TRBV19	TGTGCCAGTAGTTCCGGTAACTATGGCTACACCTTC	CASSSGNYGYTF
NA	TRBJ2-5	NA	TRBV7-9	TGTGCCAGCAGCCCTATAAAGGGATCGTACCAAGAGACCCAGTACTTC	CASSPIKGSYQETQYF
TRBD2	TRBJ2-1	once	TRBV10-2	TGCGCCAGCAGTGAGTCTGGCGGGAGGTACAATGAGCAGTTCTTC	CASSESGGRYNEQFF
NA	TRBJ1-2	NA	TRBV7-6	TGTGCCAGCAGCTTAGATCCCCTATTCTATGGCTACACCTTC	CASSLDPLFYGYTF
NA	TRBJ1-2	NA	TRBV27	TGTGCCAGCAGTTTATCCCCCGGGACCTTTTACGGCTACACCTTC	CASSLSPGTFYGYTF